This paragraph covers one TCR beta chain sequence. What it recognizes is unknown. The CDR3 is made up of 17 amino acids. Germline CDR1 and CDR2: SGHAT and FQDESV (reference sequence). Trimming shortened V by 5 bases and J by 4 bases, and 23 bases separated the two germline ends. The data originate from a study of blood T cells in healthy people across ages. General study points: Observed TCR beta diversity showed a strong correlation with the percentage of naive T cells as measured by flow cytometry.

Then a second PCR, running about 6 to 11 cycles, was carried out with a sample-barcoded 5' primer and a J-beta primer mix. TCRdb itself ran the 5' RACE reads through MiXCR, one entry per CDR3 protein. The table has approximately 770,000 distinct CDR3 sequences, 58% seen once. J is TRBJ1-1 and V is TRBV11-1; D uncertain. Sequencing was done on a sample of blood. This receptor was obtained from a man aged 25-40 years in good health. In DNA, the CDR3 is TGTGCCAGCAGCGCCTTGGGTCTGGGGTTTGTCGGCACTGAAGCTTTCTTT. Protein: CASSALGLGFVGTEAFF.